The 20 T cell receptor beta chains in this list originate from one sample, sequenced in a study of T-cell reconstitution after alpha-beta-depleted transplantation in children. Study results and limitations: About two months after transplant, alpha-beta T cells reportedly came from several hundred expanded graft clones.

Unique molecular identifiers were used to barcode this TCRbeta library. TCRdb recomputed calls from the PCR reads with MiXCR, one row per CDR3 protein. The sample holds 25,000 to 35,000 distinct CDR3 sequences; 5.5% to 8% are singletons and the top ten take around 30%. The antigens these receptors bind are not known. This specimen was peripheral blood, taken 60 days after TCRalphabeta/CD19-depleted stem cell transplant. These receptors were collected from a child under two years old who had a stem cell transplant for acute myeloid leukemia, so the T cells may come from the graft donor.

The rearrangement joins TRBV2 to TRBJ2-1; 12 positions match TRBD2. Trimming cost V 7 bases and J 0 bases; bases outside gene matches: 4. The CDR3 consists of 16 residues. Germline V gene sequence: CDR1 SNHLY, CDR2 FYNNEI. CDR3 amino acids: CASIVTSGSSYNEQFF. The CDR3 region has the DNA TGTGCCAGCATCGTGACTAGCGGGAGCTCCTACAATGAGCAGTTCTTC.

This clonotype has at least ten counts. The chain carries TRBV4-1 and TRBJ2-3, with TRBD1 matching 7 bases. The CDR3 sequence is 14 residues long. Germline CDR1 is MGHRA and CDR2 is YSYEKL. Trimming at V came to 4 bases and at J to 4 bases, leaving 5 bases not matched to a gene. In nucleotides, the CDR3 is TGCGCCAGCAGCCTCCGACAGGGCCCAGATACGCAGTATTTT. It translates to CASSLRQGPDTQYF.

In DNA form, the CDR3 reads TGTGCCACCAGCTCCAGGGTTTATAGCAATCAGCCCCAGCATTTT. This codes for CATSSRVYSNQPQHF. The V gene is TRBV15, the J gene TRBJ1-5; the D gene is possibly TRBD1 (5 bases). This CDR3 is 15 amino acids long. Between the trimmed V and J ends, which lost 5 bases and 0 bases, there was a span of 11 bases. CDR1 and CDR2 from the germline V gene are LNHNV and YYDKDF (reference sequence).

The chain employs TRBV20-1 and TRBJ1-1; TRBD1 matches at 7 bases. CDR3 length: 13 amino acids. V dropped 6 bases and J dropped 10; count of bases not matched to a gene: 14. In germline, CDR1 is DFQATT, CDR2 SNEGSKA (reference sequence). The CDR3 coding sequence is TGCAGTGCAAGAAGTCAGGGGGAACGTTCAGCTTTCTTT. The encoded protein is CSARSQGERSAFF.

Many counts were recorded for this clonotype. V gene TRBV4-3 combines with J gene TRBJ1-2, with D unresolved. V shed 1 base and J shed 4 bases, with 7 bases lying between them. Germline-derived CDR1 and CDR2 are LGHNA and YSLEER. CDR3 length: 13 amino acids. The DNA for the CDR3 is TGCGCCAGCAGCCAAGGGCTAAGCTATGGCTACACCTTC. It translates to CASSQGLSYGYTF.

At least ten counts were recorded for this clonotype. The rearrangement joins TRBV2 to TRBJ2-3, with TRBD1 identical over 9 bases. V gave up 9 bases and J gave up 4 bases; unmatched junction bases: 5. The germline gives CDR1 SNHLY, CDR2 FYNNEI. CDR3 length equals 13 residues. The CDR3 protein is CASPTGGADTQYF. CDR3 DNA: TGTGCCAGTCCGACAGGGGGGGCAGATACGCAGTATTTT. The whole variable domain, filled in from reference TRBV2 and TRBJ2-3, reads EPEVTQTPSHQVTQMGQEVILRCVPISNHLYFYWYRQILGQKVEFLVSFYNNEISEKSEIFDDQFSVERPDGSNFTLKIRSTKLEDSAMYFCASPTGGADTQYFGPGTRLTVL.

The rearrangement joins TRBV13 to TRBJ2-7; possibly TRBD2 for D (5 bases). V was cut by 5 bases and J by 4 bases, with 15 bases left in between. Germline V CDR1 and CDR2: PRHDT, FYEKMQ (reference sequence). This CDR3 comprises 14 residues. CDR3: CASSHGIPQYEQYF. CDR3 in DNA: TGTGCCAGCAGCCACGGGATCCCCCAGTACGAGCAGTACTTC.

This clonotype appeared many times. The chain links TRBV5-1 to TRBJ2-7; the match to TRBD1 covers 9 bases. Losses at the gene ends were 6 bases for V and 2 bases for J; bases not matched to a gene: 6. This CDR3 has 14 amino acids. From germline, CDR1 is SGHRS and CDR2 YFSETQ. This CDR3 is CASKVGTGTYEQYF. The CDR3 DNA reads as TGCGCCAGCAAGGTAGGGACAGGGACCTACGAGCAGTACTTC.

This clonotype was recorded many times. The gene calls are TRBV27 and TRBJ2-7; tentative D call: TRBD1 (6 bases). The CDR3 has 14 amino acids. Looked up from germline, CDR1 is MNHEY and CDR2 is SMNVEV (reference sequence). V dropped 0 bases and J dropped 2 bases, with 8 bases sitting between them. The CDR3 region has the DNA TGTGCCAGCAGTTTATCCAGGGGCCCCTACGAGCAGTACTTC. Its protein product is CASSLSRGPYEQYF.

This clonotype showed up many times. The V call is TRBV12-3 or TRBV12-4, the J call TRBJ2-3; possible D gene TRBD1, 6 bases. The CDR3 spans 13 residues. V lost 6 bases to trimming and J lost 2 bases, with 9 bases between them. DNA of the CDR3: TGTGCCAGCAGGGGACACCTCACAGATACGCAGTATTTT. Its protein product is CASRGHLTDTQYF.

This clonotype was picked up many times. This chain uses TRBV9 with TRBJ1-3; D ambiguous. Per germline, CDR1 SGDLS and CDR2 YYNGEE. The CDR3 is 15 amino acids. V was cut by 4 bases and J by 0 bases, with 11 bases left in between. The chain's CDR3 is CASSSRPLSGNTIYF. The DNA of the CDR3 is TGTGCCAGCAGCTCACGACCGCTCTCTGGAAACACCATATATTTT.

This clonotype was counted ten times or more. This sequence joins TRBV5-1 and TRBJ2-5; TRBD1 might be the D (7 bases). V gave up 6 bases and J gave up 5 bases, with 17 bases separating them. CDR3 length equals 14 residues. The V gene's germline CDR1 is SGHRS and CDR2 YFSETQ. In DNA, the CDR3 is TGCGCCAGCAAGTACTCAGGGGGGCAGGAGACCCAGTACTTC. Amino acids: CASKYSGGQETQYF.

This clonotype was counted many times. The J gene is TRBJ2-5, the V gene TRBV4-1; 9 bases agree with TRBD1. This CDR3 contains 14 residues. Trimming took 4 bases from V and 5 from J; bases not matched to a gene: 5. CDR1 MGHRA and CDR2 YSYEKL come from the germline V gene. For the CDR3, the DNA is TGCGCCAGCAGCCTACAGGGGGCCCGCGAGACCCAGTACTTC. Translating gives CASSLQGARETQYF.

The sample holds many counts of this clonotype. The genes are TRBV24-1 and TRBJ2-1, with unresolved D. The germline V gene has CDR1 KGHDR and CDR2 SFDVKD. V was cut by 5 bases and J by 7 bases, with 5 bases left in between. The CDR3 spans 11 residues. CDR3 in amino acids: CATSVRNEQFF. The DNA for the CDR3 is TGTGCCACCAGTGTGAGGAATGAGCAGTTCTTC.

This clonotype has a count of ten or more. V is TRBV27 and J is TRBJ2-3; the D is unclear. Between the trimmed V and J ends, which lost 4 bases and 6 bases, there was a span of 8 bases. This CDR3 comprises 12 residues. The germline CDR1 and CDR2 sequences are MNHEY and SMNVEV (reference sequence). CDR3 nucleotides: TGTGCCAGCAGTTCCCCCGCCGATACGCAGTATTTT. This encodes CASSSPADTQYF.

In its sample, this clonotype was seen many times. V usage is TRBV3-1 and J usage is TRBJ1-2; D perhaps matches TRBD1 (5 bases). The CDR3 totals 14 residues. The germline V gene has CDR1 LGHDT and CDR2 YNNKEL (reference sequence). V gave up 2 bases and J gave up 2 bases, with 9 bases separating them. CDR3 bases: TGTGCCAGCAGCCAATCAGGGAGGAACTATGGCTACACCTTC. It yields the protein CASSQSGRNYGYTF.

This clonotype was detected ten times or more. The rearrangement links TRBV7-6 to TRBJ2-4, with unresolved D. CDR3 length: 14 residues. The germline V and J ends were trimmed by 5 bases and 0 bases, with 8 bases remaining between them. Germline assignment: CDR1 SGHVS and CDR2 FNYEAQ. The CDR3 DNA reads TGTGCCAGCAGCCCTGAAAGAGCCAAAAACATTCAGTACTTC. Translation: CASSPERAKNIQYF.

This clonotype was seen repeatedly, ten times or more. This CDR3 is CAISVITSGGETQYF. The CDR3, as DNA: TGTGCCATCAGTGTAATAACTAGCGGGGGAGAGACCCAGTACTTC. J is TRBJ2-5 and V is TRBV10-3; 11 nucleotides align to TRBD2. The germline V gene has CDR1 ENHRY and CDR2 SYGVKD. CDR3 length: 15 amino acids. The trim removed 4 bases at V and 4 bases at J, leaving 5 bases unmatched.

The J gene is TRBJ1-1, the V gene TRBV15; maybe TRBD1 (5 bases). V gave up 0 bases and J gave up 1 base, with 9 bases separating them. CDR3 length equals 15 residues. Germline V gene sequence: CDR1 LNHNV, CDR2 YYDKDF (reference sequence). DNA of the CDR3: TGTGCCACCAGCAGAGACAGGGCTGGGAACACTGAAGCTTTCTTT. It specifies CATSRDRAGNTEAFF.

At least ten counts were recorded for this clonotype. The V gene is TRBV7-9, the J gene TRBJ1-4; 9 bases map to TRBD1. Germline trimming cut 4 bases from V and 6 bases from J; bases unmatched to any gene: 6. The length of the CDR3 is 15 residues. Germline V gene sequence: CDR1 SEHNR, CDR2 FQNEAQ (reference sequence). The CDR3 sequence: CASSYVTGGDEKLFF. The CDR3 nucleotides are TGTGCCAGCAGCTACGTTACAGGGGGCGATGAAAAACTGTTTTTT.